One TCR beta chain is described in this entry. Other DNA sequences in this sample translate to the same CDR3. This sample was included in a study of metastatic and nonmetastatic thyroid tumors. This CDR3 has 16 residues. CDR1 is SGHAT, CDR2 FQNNGV, per germline. V lost 4 bases, J lost 7 bases, and 11 bases stayed unmatched. Original handling: CDR3 differences across clinicopathological groups were used to build a distant-metastasis classifier for papillary thyroid cancer. TCRdb re-called the PCR reads with MiXCR. TCRdb's processing, not the authors', yielded these V and J calls. Altogether under 30,000 clones are present, about 16% being singletons, with the ten largest covering about 3.6%. All patients reached thyroid surgery having received no treatment beforehand.

V usage is TRBV11-2 and J usage is TRBJ2-2, with TRBD1 matching 8 bases. The sample was blood. This receptor was identified in a female donor with papillary thyroid cancer or a benign thyroid nodule (not recorded which). Some clones in this sample may be carry-over from other donors' samples. CDR3 sequence (DNA): TGTGCCAGCAGCTGGAGTTCAGGGGGCGGCGGCGGGGAGCTGTTTTTT. As protein: CASSWSSGGGGGELFF.